This TCR beta chain was retrieved from a study of blood T cell repertoires in COVID-19. The assay was immunoSEQ multiplex PCR, and TCRdb's table has in-frame clones only and misses some. The sample contains about 98,000 clones, 81% of which appear only once. The germline V gene encodes CDR1 SGHRS and CDR2 YFSETQ. V was pared by 0 bases and J by 0 bases, with 7 bases between. This CDR3 has 15 amino acids. This clone was seen a few times. Input material: peripheral blood. The chain recombines TRBV5-1 with TRBJ1-3; D gene ambiguous. This receptor was obtained from a man aged 55 to 70 with acute or convalescent COVID-19. The CDR3 sequence: CASSLARSSGNTIYF. The CDR3 nucleotides read TGCGCCAGCAGCTTGGCCCGGAGCTCTGGAAACACCATATATTTT.